The following is a T cell receptor beta chain sequence with its context. In the study's own analysis: For nucleated cells, counts were estimated from reference gene primer amplification. Profiling relied on immunoSEQ multiplex PCR, and the TCRdb table lists in-frame clones only, not all of them. V and J calls and clone size are copied from that table; D and trimming were computed from the DNA. The sample includes about 140,000 clones, roughly 80% of them seen just once. The data derive from a study of blood T cell repertoires in COVID-19. Study-level information: Sites in the United States, Italy and Spain provided acute and convalescent COVID-19 samples. PBMCs, B-cell-depleted T cells, or T cells were the source of the cDNA or gDNA that made up the material.

CDR1 is SGHNT and CDR2 is YYREEE in the germline V gene (reference sequence). Trimming at V came to 2 bases and at J to 9 bases, leaving 13 bases not matched to a gene. CDR3 size: 17 residues. The chain joins TRBV5-4 to TRBJ2-3, with TRBD2 matching over 12 bases. The sequencing input was peripheral blood. This clonotype was obtained from a woman in her forties or fifties with active or convalescent COVID-19. CDR3 nucleotide sequence: TGTGCCAGCAGCTTCAAGATTCTAGCGGGGGGGCCAGGGACGCAGTATTTT. Its translation is CASSFKILAGGPGTQYF.